These 26 T cell receptor beta chains share one sample of origin, sequenced in a study of cytomegalovirus exposure and HLA in healthy donors. Both 60 Vbeta primers and 13 Jbeta primers went into the PCR. TCRdb's copy holds only in-frame clones and misses some; the assay was immunoSEQ multiplex PCR. The sample consists of over 70,000 clones, around four fifths of them appearing once. The specimen was PBMCs. These receptors came from a man in his forties or fifties in good health and CMV-seropositive.

The chain uses TRBV19 and TRBJ2-2; weak D call: TRBD2 (6 bases). CDR1 and CDR2 (germline): LNHDA, SQIVND (reference sequence). The length of the CDR3 is 15 residues. The V end was cut by 3 bases, the J end by 4 bases, with 12 bases between. The CDR3 nucleotides are TGTGCCAGTAGTATGGGACCAGCGGGCACCGGGGAGCTGTTTTTT. Its protein product is CASSMGPAGTGELFF.

J is TRBJ2-1 and V is TRBV4-1; 7 bases match TRBD2. CDR1 is MGHRA and CDR2 is YSYEKL in the germline V gene. This CDR3 has 16 residues. Trimming removed 0 bases from V and 4 bases from J; junction bases left unmatched: 6. The CDR3 loop is CASSQDPAGRYNEQFF. CDR3 nucleotides: TGCGCCAGCAGCCAAGATCCAGCGGGACGGTACAATGAGCAGTTCTTC.

The chain has TRBV5-6 and TRBJ1-4, with a tentative D call TRBD1 (5 bases). The CDR3 runs to 15 residues. The germline V gene has CDR1 SGHDT and CDR2 YYEEEE. The V end lost 2 bases, the J end lost 6 bases, and 14 bases lay between the germline ends. CDR3 region: CASSFSTDLYEKLFF. CDR3 bases: TGTGCCAGCAGCTTTTCGACAGACTTATATGAAAAACTGTTTTTT.

This clone was observed a single time. This rearrangement joins TRBV6-6 to TRBJ2-1; 7 bases are shared with TRBD2. The CDR3 is made up of 15 amino acids. After removal of 6 bases from V and 3 bases from J, the junction contained 8 bases not matched to a gene. Looked up from germline, CDR1 is MNHNY and CDR2 is SVGAGI (reference sequence). The chain's CDR3 is CASRATSDLYNEQFF. In nucleotides, the CDR3 is TGTGCCAGCAGAGCTACTAGCGACCTCTACAATGAGCAGTTCTTC.

The CDR3 coding sequence is TGTGCCATCAGCTCCGGGACAGCAAGCAACTATGGCTACACCTTC. Translation: CAISSGTASNYGYTF. J is TRBJ1-2 and V is TRBV10-3, with 7 nucleotides matching TRBD1. CDR1 is ENHRY, CDR2 SYGVKD, per germline. The CDR3 runs 15 residues. The V gene end was trimmed by 6 bases and the J gene end by 2 bases; junction bases not matched to a gene: 9.

The V gene is TRBV7-9, the J gene TRBJ1-2; D is uncertain. This CDR3 contains 14 residues. The V end was cut by 1 base, the J end by 9 bases, with 15 bases between. Looked up from germline, CDR1 is SEHNR and CDR2 is FQNEAQ (reference sequence). CDR3 amino acids: CASSLDPAEWSYTF. The CDR3 DNA reads as TGTGCCAGCAGCTTAGATCCGGCGGAATGGAGCTACACCTTC.

This chain connects TRBV19 to TRBJ1-1; D remains ambiguous. Trimming shortened V by 1 base and J by 4 bases, and 13 bases separated the two germline ends. Germline loops: CDR1 LNHDA, CDR2 SQIVND (reference sequence). This CDR3 spans 15 amino acids. CDR3 sequence: CASSIGGSIPTEAFF. In nucleotides, the CDR3 is TGTGCCAGTAGTATAGGCGGCAGCATCCCCACTGAAGCTTTCTTT.

The chain employs TRBV19 and TRBJ2-2, with D perhaps matching TRBD2 (6 bases). The CDR3 is 16 residues long. V lost 1 base to trimming and J lost 5 bases, with 14 bases between them. Germline CDR1 and CDR2: LNHDA and SQIVND (reference sequence). The CDR3: CASSIGRERRTGELFF. DNA for the CDR3: TGTGCCAGTAGTATAGGACGGGAGCGGAGGACCGGGGAGCTGTTTTTT.

CDR3 loop: CASSLAGRGGETQYF. As DNA, the CDR3 is TGTGCCAGCAGCTTGGCCGGACGAGGGGGTGAGACCCAGTACTTC. The chain is built from TRBV5-4 and TRBJ2-5, with D possibly matching TRBD1 (6 bases). The V gene lost 0 bases and the J gene lost 5 bases, with 14 bases spanning the gap. The CDR3 covers 15 residues. Germline V gene data show CDR1 as SGHNT and CDR2 as YYREEE (reference sequence).

This clone was seen more than once but under ten times. This chain uses TRBV7-8 with TRBJ1-2; D is ambiguous. CDR3 length: 14 amino acids. Germline lookup yields CDR1 SGHVS and CDR2 FQNEAQ. Deletions cut 3 bases from V and 4 bases from J, with 12 bases between. The CDR3 sequence is CASSFPGVGYGYTF. The CDR3 DNA reads as TGTGCCAGCAGCTTCCCTGGAGTGGGCTATGGCTACACCTTC.

This chain connects TRBV27 to TRBJ1-6; possibly TRBD1 for D (6 bases). V lost 2 bases, J lost 0 bases, and 11 bases lay in between. Germline V CDR1 and CDR2: MNHEY, SMNVEV (reference sequence). The length of the CDR3 is 17 residues. Here the CDR3 DNA reads TGTGCCAGCAGTTTAAAGACAGGAAGCTCCTATAATTCACCCCTCCACTTT. Amino acid sequence: CASSLKTGSSYNSPLHF.

V is TRBV14 and J is TRBJ2-3; D call uncertain. Trimming removed 0 bases at V and 6 bases at J, with 7 bases between. Germline V gene sequence: CDR1 SGHDN, CDR2 FVKESK. There are 13 residues in the CDR3. DNA for the CDR3: TGTGCCAGCAGCCAAGAAATATCGGATACGCAGTATTTT. Protein: CASSQEISDTQYF. Filled out from reference TRBV14 and TRBJ2-3, the complete variable domain reads EAGVTQFPSHSVIEKGQTVTLRCDPISGHDNLYWYRRVMGKEIKFLLHFVKESKQDESGMPNNRFLAERTGGTYSTLKVQPAELEDSGVYFCASSQEISDTQYFGPGTRLTVL.

The rearrangement joins TRBV27 to TRBJ2-1; TRBD1 matches 10 bases. Germline V CDR1 and CDR2: MNHEY, SMNVEV (reference sequence). This CDR3 has 16 amino acids. V lost 7 bases to trimming and J lost 3 bases; unmatched junction nucleotides: 9. The CDR3 DNA is TGTGCCAGCACGGACAGGGGGACATCTTACTACAATGAGCAGTTCTTC. It specifies CASTDRGTSYYNEQFF.

The chain combines TRBV30 with TRBJ1-1; 8 bases match TRBD1. CDR3 length equals 17 residues. Germline V gene data show CDR1 as GTSNPN and CDR2 as SVGIG (reference sequence). With 1 base clipped from V and 1 base from J, the junction kept 11 bases outside the gene matches. CDR3 in DNA: TGTGCCTGGAGTGGAGGGACAGGAGGGTGGAGGAACACTGAAGCTTTCTTT. This sequence encodes CAWSGGTGGWRNTEAFF.

V gene TRBV6-5 combines with J gene TRBJ1-1; 7 nucleotides agree with TRBD1. This CDR3 is built from 14 residues. The V gene end was trimmed by 6 bases and the J gene end by 6 bases; junction bases not matched to a gene: 10. CDR1 is MNHEY, CDR2 SVGAGI, per germline. This CDR3 is CASSETGRWAEAFF. The DNA for the CDR3 is TGTGCCAGCAGCGAGACAGGGCGGTGGGCTGAAGCTTTCTTT.

The chain couples TRBV5-1 to TRBJ2-5, with 11 bases identical to TRBD2. The CDR3 loop spans 14 amino acids. Unmatched junction bases numbered 5, after V lost 5 bases and J lost 5 bases. Germline CDR1 is SGHRS and CDR2 is YFSETQ. This CDR3 reads CASSILAGDETQYF. The CDR3 coding sequence is TGCGCCAGCAGTATACTAGCGGGAGACGAGACCCAGTACTTC.

The chain couples TRBV30 to TRBJ1-2; no clear D gene. This CDR3 comprises 13 residues. V was clipped by 2 bases and J by 7 bases, with 14 bases between them. CDR1 is GTSNPN, CDR2 SVGIG, per germline (reference sequence). The CDR3 DNA is TGTGCCTGGAGTTCTAACGGAGGAGTTGGCTACACCTTC. This translates into CAWSSNGGVGYTF.

The rearrangement joins TRBV5-1 to TRBJ2-1, with 7 positions matching TRBD1. Trimming cost V 4 bases and J 1 base; bases outside gene matches: 2. The CDR3 consists of 14 residues. The germline V gene has CDR1 SGHRS and CDR2 YFSETQ. The CDR3 bases are TGCGCCAGCAGCGAGGGACAGTCCTACAATGAGCAGTTCTTC. It yields the protein CASSEGQSYNEQFF.

This clone was detected once. Mismatch with germline at one junction end may stem from a read error. This chain links TRBV7-9 with TRBJ2-7; 10 bases are shared with TRBD2. Per the germline V gene, CDR1 is SEHNR and CDR2 is FQNEAQ (reference sequence). The CDR3 sequence is 18 residues long. Written as DNA, the CDR3 is TGTTCCAGCAGCCGAGGACTAGCGGATAGCTGGAAGCGCTACGAGCAGTACTTC. Translated, it gives CSSSRGLADSWKRYEQYF.

The chain links TRBV23-1 to TRBJ2-7; D perhaps matches TRBD2 (6 bases). TRBV23-1 is given ORF status, its function remaining uncertain. V gave up 4 bases and J gave up 4 bases, with 20 bases separating them. The CDR3 extends over 16 amino acids. CDR3 sequence: CASSPRGIWGIYEQYF. As DNA, the CDR3 is TGCGCCAGCAGTCCCCGGGGGATTTGGGGAATATACGAGCAGTACTTC.

This clone was found a few times. The chain carries TRBV29-1 and TRBJ2-7; D is perhaps TRBD2 (7 bases). The ends were cut back, 3 bases at V and 3 bases at J, with 15 bases in the middle. The CDR3 is 14 amino acids. Germline CDR1 SQVTM, CDR2 ANQGSEA. The CDR3 spells CSVDTGGRSYEQYF. The DNA for the CDR3 is TGCAGCGTTGATACGGGGGGCCGGAGCTACGAGCAGTACTTC.

V is TRBV5-1 and J is TRBJ2-1, with 9 bases aligning to TRBD1. This CDR3 has 15 residues. Germline V gives CDR1 SGHRS, CDR2 YFSETQ. V was pared by 0 bases and J by 13 bases, with 11 bases of the junction left unmatched. CDR3 amino acids: CASSLADRDRVSQFF. The CDR3 nucleotides are TGCGCCAGCAGCTTGGCGGACCGGGACAGGGTTTCTCAGTTCTTC.

V usage is TRBV7-9 and J usage is TRBJ2-7; D call uncertain. The CDR3 sequence is 15 residues long. V was shortened by 1 base and J by 0 bases, with 10 bases between the two germline ends. Germline V gene data show CDR1 as SEHNR and CDR2 as FQNEAQ (reference sequence). This CDR3 is CASSLGYSRSYEQYF. In DNA form, the CDR3 reads TGTGCCAGCAGCTTAGGGTACAGTCGCTCCTACGAGCAGTACTTC.

V usage is TRBV28 and J usage is TRBJ2-2; D is unclear. The V end was cut by 5 bases, the J end by 6 bases, with 13 bases between. This CDR3 region has 14 residues. Germline assignment: CDR1 MDHEN and CDR2 SYDVKM. CDR3 bases: TGTGCCAGCAGTCCCGTCCATGGGCCCGGGGAGCTGTTTTTT. This codes for CASSPVHGPGELFF.

The chain employs TRBV5-1 and TRBJ2-1; D is uncertain. The V end was cut by 5 bases, the J end by 4 bases, with 13 bases between. Germline lookup yields CDR1 SGHRS and CDR2 YFSETQ. The CDR3 extends over 14 amino acids. The CDR3 here is CASRFDKEYNEQFF. The CDR3 DNA reads as TGCGCCAGCAGGTTTGACAAGGAATACAATGAGCAGTTCTTC.

This clone was counted once. The chain links TRBV19 to TRBJ1-5; no firm D call. The CDR3 runs 15 residues. Germline CDR1 reads LNHDA; CDR2 reads SQIVND (reference sequence). The germline V and J ends were trimmed by 3 bases and 0 bases, with 9 bases remaining between them. CDR3 amino acids: CASSITENSNQPQHF. CDR3 nucleotide sequence: TGTGCCAGTAGTATTACGGAGAATAGCAATCAGCCCCAGCATTTT.